This TCR beta chain was sequenced for a study of T cells in Graves' hyperthyroidism and ophthalmopathy. Study-wide results and limits: Most thyroid clonotypes expanded above 0.001 appeared in blood too. Researchers report that a 13 V-J model separated ophthalmopathy from stable hyperthyroidism.

Over 9 ml of fresh peripheral blood supplied the PBMCs. Amplification of TCR beta CDR3 regions was performed using RNA transcripts as template. HTBI primers were employed in a first-round RT-PCR of the TCR CDR3. TCRdb used MiXCR to reprocess the multiplex PCR reads, holding one entry per CDR3 protein. Here the sample spans about 300,000 distinct CDR3 sequences, approximately 19% being singletons. CDR1 and CDR2 from the germline V gene are SGHRS and YFSETQ. Trimming shortened V by 1 base and J by 6 bases, and 9 bases separated the two germline ends. CDR3 length equals 13 residues. This clonotype has ten or more counts. Its antigen is not known.

The sample comprised blood. This rearrangement joins TRBV5-1 to TRBJ2-3; D ambiguous. The TCR originated in a man in his fifties or sixties with Graves' ophthalmopathy. The CDR3 loop reads CASSLRAGDTQYF. The CDR3 DNA reads TGCGCCAGCAGCTTGCGGGCCGGGGATACGCAGTATTTT.